The text below deals with one T cell receptor (beta chain). Antigen unknown. This specimen comes from a study of cytomegalovirus exposure and HLA in healthy donors. Findings and caveats of the study: Among CMV-associated TCR beta chains, most appeared HLA-restricted in a later analysis. Among donors in an Asian-associated ancestry cluster, a later analysis reportedly found fewer N-insertions than the roughly 700-donor mean.

This CDR3 spans 14 amino acids. J was trimmed by 4 bases and V by 5 bases; bases with no gene match: 7. Germline V gene data show CDR1 as LNHDA and CDR2 as SQIVND (reference sequence). Researchers ran the PCR with 60 Vbeta and 13 Jbeta primers. Original handling: There were 80 million or so unique TCR beta chains by a later count, and approximately 11 million of them were shared. This table comes from immunoSEQ multiplex PCR, and its TCRdb copy is limited to in-frame clones, with some not included. D and trimming come from the DNA, and the V and J calls and clone size come from that table. The sample lists about 190,000 clones, about four fifths occurring once.

This chain connects TRBV19 to TRBJ1-1, with 7 bases fitting TRBD1. The origin of this receptor is a boy aged 5 to 17 in good health and CMV-seronegative. Specimen: PBMCs. DNA of the CDR3: TGTGCCAGTAGTCCGGACAGGTATGGCACTGAAGCTTTCTTT. Translated: CASSPDRYGTEAFF.